These T cell receptor beta chains were read from a single sample in a study of graft-versus-host responses after intestinal transplantation. Some clones are missing from TCRdb's copy, which holds only in-frame ones; the method was immunoSEQ multiplex PCR. The profile shows fewer than 55,000 clones, 95% of them singletons. Their specific antigens are unknown. This material consisted of unstimulated CD8+ T cells sorted from spleen or lymph node cells, taken before transplant. Receptor source: a human donor who was the organ donor for an intestinal transplant. The CDR3 runs from the conserved cysteine through the conserved F or W. Fields, in order: V gene, D gene, J gene, clone size, CDR3 protein, CDR3 DNA. A D gene is named only where the DNA matches it firmly. The size of a clone is reported for some rows only, either as once, few or many, or as a class for expanded clones.

TRBV9	TRBD2	TRBJ2-1	NA	CASSVQSGTSYNEQFF	TGTGCCAGCAGCGTCCAATCCGGGACTAGCTACAATGAGCAGTTCTTC
TRBV27	NA	TRBJ1-2	NA	CASGTPIPSVDYGYTF	TGTGCCAGCGGGACCCCCATCCCCAGTGTGGACTATGGCTACACCTTC
TRBV28	NA	TRBJ2-1	NA	CASSFLGQDNEQFF	TGTGCCAGCAGTTTTCTGGGACAAGACAATGAGCAGTTCTTC
TRBV9	TRBD2	TRBJ2-3	once	CASSDLGGGKLDTQYF	TGTGCCAGCAGCGACCTTGGCGGGGGGAAATTGGATACGCAGTATTTT
TRBV2	NA	TRBJ2-7	NA	CASSVGSYEQYF	TGTGCCAGCAGTGTGGGCTCCTACGAGCAGTACTTC
TRBV10-2	NA	TRBJ2-7	NA	CASSGGGSTYEQYF	TGCGCCAGCAGTGGAGGGGGAAGCACCTACGAGCAGTACTTC
TRBV2	TRBD1	TRBJ2-7	NA	CASVGTANPYEQYF	TGTGCCAGCGTGGGGACAGCAAATCCCTACGAGCAGTACTTC
TRBV5-8	NA	TRBJ2-3	once	CASSLGQSDTDTQYF	TGTGCCAGCAGCTTGGGACAATCCGACACAGATACGCAGTATTTT
TRBV2	TRBD1	TRBJ2-3	NA	CASRRTGGTDTQYF	TGTGCCAGCAGGCGGACAGGGGGCACAGATACGCAGTATTTT
TRBV4-2	NA	TRBJ2-7	NA	CASRPDSVDEQYF	TGTGCCAGCAGACCCGACAGTGTAGACGAGCAGTACTTC
TRBV4-1	NA	TRBJ2-2	NA	CASSQENRRNGELFF	TGCGCCAGCAGCCAAGAGAATCGGCGTAACGGGGAGCTGTTTTTT
TRBV7-2	NA	TRBJ2-1	NA	CASSLYRDEQFF	TGTGCCAGCAGCTTATACAGGGATGAGCAGTTCTTC
TRBV27	NA	TRBJ1-1	NA	CASSLSIERGEANTEAFF	TGTGCCAGCAGTTTATCGATCGAACGTGGGGAGGCGAACACTGAAGCTTTCTTT
TRBV4-3	NA	TRBJ2-1	NA	CASSQEWGGLYNEQFF	TGCGCCAGCAGCCAAGAATGGGGGGGCTTATACAATGAGCAGTTCTTC
TRBV9	NA	TRBJ2-3	NA	CASSVDGVSTDTQYF	TGTGCCAGCAGCGTAGACGGAGTTAGCACAGATACGCAGTATTTT
TRBV7-2	NA	TRBJ2-7	NA	CASSLDTVGNYEQYF	TGTGCCAGCAGCTTAGACACAGTGGGGAACTACGAGCAGTACTTC
TRBV19	NA	TRBJ1-2	NA	CASSIVDNYGYTF	TGTGCCAGTAGTATAGTGGATAACTATGGCTACACCTTC
TRBV12-5	TRBD1	TRBJ1-1	NA	CASGKGQGTDTEAFF	TGTGCTAGTGGTAAGGGACAGGGTACTGACACTGAAGCTTTCTTT
TRBV30	NA	TRBJ1-2	NA	CAWGPGGYGYTF	TGTGCCTGGGGACCGGGCGGCTATGGCTACACCTTC
TRBV9	NA	TRBJ2-3	NA	CASSVAYLGPGKDTQYF	TGTGCCAGCAGCGTAGCTTATCTCGGGCCGGGGAAAGATACGCAGTATTTT
TRBV29-1	NA	TRBJ2-2	NA	CSGSQGGRGTGELFF	TGCAGCGGTTCGCAGGGGGGGAGAGGCACCGGGGAGCTGTTTTTT
TRBV28	NA	TRBJ2-5	NA	CASSSKSVRARQETQYF	TGTGCCAGCAGTTCTAAATCGGTCAGGGCACGACAAGAGACCCAGTACTTC
TRBV7-9	TRBD2	TRBJ2-2	once	CASSHPLAGPAPNTGELFF	TGTGCCAGCAGCCACCCCCTAGCGGGGCCCGCCCCGAACACCGGGGAGCTGTTTTTT
TRBV7-9	NA	TRBJ1-1	NA	CASSPQGTEAFF	TGTGCCAGCAGCCCCCAGGGGACTGAAGCTTTCTTT
TRBV28	NA	TRBJ2-7	NA	CASSDYEQYF	TGTGCCAGCAGCGACTACGAGCAGTACTTC
TRBV9	NA	TRBJ1-6	NA	CASSVDGIGVGSPLHF	TGTGCCAGCAGCGTAGATGGAATCGGAGTTGGATCACCCCTCCACTTT
TRBV5-5	TRBD2	TRBJ2-7	NA	CASSLGLAVFYEQYF	TGTGCCAGCAGCCTAGGACTAGCGGTGTTCTACGAGCAGTACTTC
TRBV28	NA	TRBJ1-5	NA	CASSLWSGTGQPQHF	TGTGCCAGCAGTTTATGGTCAGGGACGGGTCAGCCCCAGCATTTT
TRBV2	NA	TRBJ2-1	NA	CARARDSNNEQFF	TGTGCCAGGGCAAGGGACTCCAACAATGAGCAGTTCTTC
TRBV5-5	NA	TRBJ2-7	NA	CASSGADDYEQYF	TGTGCCAGCAGCGGCGCGGACGACTACGAGCAGTACTTC
TRBV28	NA	TRBJ2-3	NA	CASSSGQAGTQYF	TGTGCCAGCAGTTCGGGCCAAGCGGGTACGCAGTATTTT
TRBV4-1	TRBD2	TRBJ2-5	NA	CASSHLGLAGGLIKETQYF	TGCGCCAGCAGCCATTTAGGACTAGCGGGGGGCCTCATTAAAGAGACCCAGTACTTC
TRBV10-1	NA	TRBJ2-5	NA	CASSDYQETQYF	TGCGCCAGCAGTGACTACCAAGAGACCCAGTACTTC
TRBV4-2	NA	TRBJ2-1	NA	CASSPPSSEQFF	TGTGCCAGCAGCCCCCCCAGTTCGGAGCAGTTCTTC
TRBV27	TRBD1	TRBJ1-1	NA	CASSLGQAAPTEAFF	TGTGCCAGCAGTTTGGGACAGGCTGCCCCCACTGAAGCTTTCTTT
TRBV4-3	TRBD2	TRBJ2-7	NA	CASSQISGSSYEQYF	TGCGCCAGCAGCCAAATTAGCGGGAGCTCCTACGAGCAGTACTTC
TRBV4-1	TRBD2	TRBJ2-1	NA	CASSQSGGASYNEQFF	TGCGCCAGCAGCCAAAGCGGGGGGGCCTCCTACAATGAGCAGTTCTTC
TRBV11-2	TRBD1	TRBJ2-5	NA	CASSLRDRVETQYF	TGTGCCAGCAGCTTACGGGACAGGGTTGAGACCCAGTACTTC
TRBV6-1	NA	TRBJ2-5	NA	CASSEAEPIPAETQYF	TGTGCCAGCAGTGAAGCTGAGCCTATCCCCGCAGAGACCCAGTACTTC
TRBV27	NA	TRBJ1-2	NA	CASSGLGYGYTF	TGTGCCAGCAGCGGCCTAGGCTATGGCTACACCTTC